The clone carrying this T cell receptor beta chain is medium-sized by share. No antigen is known for it. Template material comprised bulk tumor genomic DNA at about 660 ng per sample. Primary tumors were biopsied several times each, far apart, intraoperatively. Each patient presented with untreated, newly diagnosed non-small cell lung cancer and received curative surgery. Looked up from germline, CDR1 is SGHVS and CDR2 is FNYEAQ. CDR3 size: 15 residues. V trimming: 5 bases; J trimming: 5 bases; junction bases outside the gene matches: 9. In a multiplex PCR, 32 V and 13 J primers amplified TCR beta CDR3. From the multiplex PCR reads, TCRdb called clonotypes with MiXCR, one entry per CDR3 protein. Of approximately 2,500 distinct CDR3 sequences listed, under 20% are singletons. This entry is derived from a study of immune heterogeneity within non-small cell lung tumors. The study, taken as a whole, reports: Both recurring identical dominant CDR3 beta clonotypes and site-unique high-frequency clones were observed across tumor sites within a patient. Individual patients showed largely nonoverlapping sets of high-frequency T-cell receptor beta clonotypes.

Input material: lung tumor tissue. The source of this sequence is a woman between 45 and 65 years old with non-small cell lung cancer. The chain joins TRBV7-6 to TRBJ2-7; 10 bases fit TRBD1. CDR3 residues: CASSTPGTGDHEQYF. The CDR3 DNA follows: TGTGCCAGCAGCACCCCCGGGACAGGGGACCACGAGCAGTACTTC. The whole variable domain, filled in from reference TRBV7-6 and TRBJ2-7, reads GAGVSQSPRYKVTKRGQDVALRCDPISGHVSLYWYRQALGQGPEFLTYFNYEAQQDKSGLPNDRFSAERPEGSISTLTIQRTEQRDSAMYRCASSTPGTGDHEQYFGPGTRLTVT.